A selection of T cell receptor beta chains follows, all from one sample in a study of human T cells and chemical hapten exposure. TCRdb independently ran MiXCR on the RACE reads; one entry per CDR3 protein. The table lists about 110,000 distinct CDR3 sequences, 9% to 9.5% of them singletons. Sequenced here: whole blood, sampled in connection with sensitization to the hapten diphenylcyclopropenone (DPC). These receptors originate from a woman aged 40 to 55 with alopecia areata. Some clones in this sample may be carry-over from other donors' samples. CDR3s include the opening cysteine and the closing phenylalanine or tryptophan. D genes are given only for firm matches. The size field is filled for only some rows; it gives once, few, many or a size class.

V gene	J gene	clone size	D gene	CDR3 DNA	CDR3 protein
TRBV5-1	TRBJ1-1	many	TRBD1	TGCGCCAGCAGCTTGCGTACGACAGGGTCCGAAGCTTTCTTT	CASSLRTTGSEAFF
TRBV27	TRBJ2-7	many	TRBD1	TGTGCCAGCAGTTCTCCACTGACGACAGGGGGTACCCACGAGCAGTACTTC	CASSSPLTTGGTHEQYF
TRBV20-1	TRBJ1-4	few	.	TGCAGTGCTAGGAAGGGAGTTGCTAATGAAAAACTGTTTTTT	CSARKGVANEKLFF
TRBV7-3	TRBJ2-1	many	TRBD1	TGTGCCAGCAGCTTAATTGGGATTGTCCCGGGACAGGGGGTCAATGAGCAGTTCTTC	CASSLIGIVPGQGVNEQFF
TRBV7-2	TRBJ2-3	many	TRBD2	TGTGCCAGCAGACCCACTAGCGGGGTCACAGATACGCAGTATTTT	CASRPTSGVTDTQYF
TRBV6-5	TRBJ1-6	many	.	TGTGCCAGCAGTTACTCAGCCGTGGGGGATTCACCCCTCCACTTT	CASSYSAVGDSPLHF
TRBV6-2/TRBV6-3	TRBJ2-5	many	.	TGTGCCACCTGGCTGGGAGAAAAGCAAGAGACCCAGTACTTC	CATWLGEKQETQYF
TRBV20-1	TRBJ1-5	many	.	TGCAGTGCTGAATGGACAGGCAATCAGCCCCAGCATTTT	CSAEWTGNQPQHF
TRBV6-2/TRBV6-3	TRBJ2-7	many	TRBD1	TGTGCCAGCAGCAAAAGGGCCACAGGGGTCGTCTCCTACGAGCAGTACTTC	CASSKRATGVVSYEQYF
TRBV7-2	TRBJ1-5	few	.	TGTGCCAGCAGTCAGGGGTTCGGCAATCAGCCCCAGCATTTT	CASSQGFGNQPQHF
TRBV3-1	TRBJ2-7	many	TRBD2	TGTGCCAGCAGCCAAGGAACGAGGGAGGGGCAGTACTTC	CASSQGTREGQYF
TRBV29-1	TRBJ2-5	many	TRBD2	TGCAGCGTTCCGACGACCCCGCGGGGGGACCAAGAGACCCAGTACTTC	CSVPTTPRGDQETQYF
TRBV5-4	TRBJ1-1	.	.	TGTGCCAGCAAAGTACTGGGCACTGAAGCTTTCTTT	CASKVLGTEAFF
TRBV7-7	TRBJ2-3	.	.	TGTGCCAGCAGCCCTCGGGGGCACACAGATACGCAGTATTTT	CASSPRGHTDTQYF
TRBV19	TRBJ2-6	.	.	TGTGCCAGTAGAGGGGATAGCTCTGGGGCCAACGTCCTGACTTTC	CASRGDSSGANVLTF
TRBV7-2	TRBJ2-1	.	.	TGTGCCAGCAGCTTACGATTTCGTTATGAGCAGTTCTTC	CASSLRFRYEQFF
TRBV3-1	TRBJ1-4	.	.	TGTGCCAGCAGCCAAGCCTCCAACCTCGTTAATGAAAAACTGTTTTTT	CASSQASNLVNEKLFF
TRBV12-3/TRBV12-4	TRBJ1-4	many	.	TGTGCCAGCAGCCGGATCGAGACGGGTGAAAAACTGTTTTTT	CASSRIETGEKLFF
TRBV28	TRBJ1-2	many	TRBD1	TGTGCCAGCAGTCCTCCTCCGGGACAGGGCGTCTATGGCTACACCTTC	CASSPPPGQGVYGYTF
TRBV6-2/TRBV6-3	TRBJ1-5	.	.	TGTGCCAGCAGTTACCCCGGTTATAGCAATCAGCCCCAGCATTTT	CASSYPGYSNQPQHF
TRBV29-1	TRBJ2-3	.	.	TGCAGCGTTGAGTGGCCAGCAGGAGGTACGCAGTATTTT	CSVEWPAGGTQYF
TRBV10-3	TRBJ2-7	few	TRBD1	TGTGCCATCAGTTCGGGACAGGTCTACGAGCAGTACTTC	CAISSGQVYEQYF
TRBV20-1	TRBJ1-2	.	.	TGCAGTGCCATGAGGGGGAGCGGCTACACCTTC	CSAMRGSGYTF
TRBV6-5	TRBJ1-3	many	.	TGTGCCAGCGGGCGGTCAGAGTTAATCTCTGGAAACACCATATATTTT	CASGRSELISGNTIYF
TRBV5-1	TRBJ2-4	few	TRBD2	TGCGCCAGCAGCGCGGGGGGGATAGCCAAAAACATTCAGTACTTC	CASSAGGIAKNIQYF
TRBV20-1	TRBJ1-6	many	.	TGCAGTGCTAGAGATACAGGTTCACCCCTCCACTTT	CSARDTGSPLHF
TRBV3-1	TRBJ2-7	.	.	TGTGCCAGCAGCCAAGGCTATGGTCAGTCGGCCTTC	CASSQGYGQSAF